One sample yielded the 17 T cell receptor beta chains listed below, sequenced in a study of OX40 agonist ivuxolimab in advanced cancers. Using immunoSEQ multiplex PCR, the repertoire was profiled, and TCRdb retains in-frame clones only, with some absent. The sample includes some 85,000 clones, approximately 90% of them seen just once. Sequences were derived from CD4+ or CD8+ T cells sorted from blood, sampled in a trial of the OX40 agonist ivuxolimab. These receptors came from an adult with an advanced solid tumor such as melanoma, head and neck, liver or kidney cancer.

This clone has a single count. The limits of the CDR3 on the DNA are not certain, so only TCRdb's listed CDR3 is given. This chain's CDR3 is CASSSSRQGKGNQPQHF. This rearrangement joins TRBV28 to TRBJ1-5; the table calls TRBD1, which could not be checked here. The germline V gene has CDR1 MDHEN and CDR2 SYDVKM. 17 amino acids form the CDR3, both terminal residues included.

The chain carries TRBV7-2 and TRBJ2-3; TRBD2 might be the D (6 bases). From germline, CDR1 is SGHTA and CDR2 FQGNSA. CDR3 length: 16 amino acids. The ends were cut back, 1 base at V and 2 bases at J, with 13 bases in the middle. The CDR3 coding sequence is TGTGCCAGCAGCTTAGGCCCGGGAGACGTCACAGATACGCAGTATTTT. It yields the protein CASSLGPGDVTDTQYF.

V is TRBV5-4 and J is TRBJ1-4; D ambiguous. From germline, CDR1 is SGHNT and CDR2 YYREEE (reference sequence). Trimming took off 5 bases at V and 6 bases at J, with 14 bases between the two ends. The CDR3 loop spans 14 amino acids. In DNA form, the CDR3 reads TGTGCCAGCAGGCTGACTCCAACCCATGAAAAACTGTTTTTT. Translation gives CASRLTPTHEKLFF. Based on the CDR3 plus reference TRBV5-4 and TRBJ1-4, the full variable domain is ETGVTQSPTHLIKTRGQQVTLRCSSQSGHNTVSWYQQALGQGPQFIFQYYREEENGRGNFPPRFSGLQFPNYSSELNVNALELDDSALYLCASRLTPTHEKLFFGSGTQLSVL.

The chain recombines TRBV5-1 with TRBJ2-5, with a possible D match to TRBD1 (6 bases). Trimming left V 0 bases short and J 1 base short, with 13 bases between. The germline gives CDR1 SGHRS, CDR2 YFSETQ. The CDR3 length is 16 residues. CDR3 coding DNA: TGCGCCAGCAGCTTGGTTTTTTCACAGGGCCAAGAGACCCAGTACTTC. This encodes CASSLVFSQGQETQYF.

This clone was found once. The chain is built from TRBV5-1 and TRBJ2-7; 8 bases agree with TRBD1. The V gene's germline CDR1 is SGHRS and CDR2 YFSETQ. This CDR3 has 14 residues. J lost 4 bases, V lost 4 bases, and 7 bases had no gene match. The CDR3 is CASSTGTGSYEQYF. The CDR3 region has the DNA TGCGCCAGCAGCACCGGGACAGGCTCGTACGAGCAGTACTTC.

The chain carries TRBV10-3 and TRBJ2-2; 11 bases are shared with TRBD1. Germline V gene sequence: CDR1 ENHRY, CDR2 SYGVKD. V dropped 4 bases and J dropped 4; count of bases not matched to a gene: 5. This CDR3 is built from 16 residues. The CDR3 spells CAISAGTGGGTGELFF. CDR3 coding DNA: TGTGCCATCAGTGCTGGGACAGGGGGAGGCACCGGGGAGCTGTTTTTT.

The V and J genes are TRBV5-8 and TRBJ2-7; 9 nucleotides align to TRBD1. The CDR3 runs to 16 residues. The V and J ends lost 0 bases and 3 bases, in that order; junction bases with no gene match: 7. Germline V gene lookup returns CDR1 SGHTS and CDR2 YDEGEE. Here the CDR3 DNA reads TGTGCCAGCAGCTTGGAGGGACAGGGCGCCTACTACGAGCAGTACTTC. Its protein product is CASSLEGQGAYYEQYF.

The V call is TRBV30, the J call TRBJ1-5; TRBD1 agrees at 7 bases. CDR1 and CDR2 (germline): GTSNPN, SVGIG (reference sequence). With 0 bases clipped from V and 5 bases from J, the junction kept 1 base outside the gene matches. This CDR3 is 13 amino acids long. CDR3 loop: CAWSVQGYQPQHF. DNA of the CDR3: TGTGCCTGGAGTGTACAGGGGTATCAGCCCCAGCATTTT.

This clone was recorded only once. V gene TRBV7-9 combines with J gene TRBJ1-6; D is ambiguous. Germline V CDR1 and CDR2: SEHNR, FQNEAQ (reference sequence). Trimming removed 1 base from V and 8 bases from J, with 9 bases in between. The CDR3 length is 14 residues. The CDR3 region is CASSLVVGDSPLHF. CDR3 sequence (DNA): TGTGCCAGCAGCTTAGTGGTGGGAGATTCACCCCTCCACTTT.

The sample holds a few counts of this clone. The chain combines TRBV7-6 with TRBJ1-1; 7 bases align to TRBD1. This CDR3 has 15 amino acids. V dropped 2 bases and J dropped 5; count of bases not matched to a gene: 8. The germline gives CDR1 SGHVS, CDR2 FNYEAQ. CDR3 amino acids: CASSLRDSPGTEAFF. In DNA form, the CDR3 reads TGTGCCAGCAGCTTACGGGACAGTCCGGGAACTGAAGCTTTCTTT.

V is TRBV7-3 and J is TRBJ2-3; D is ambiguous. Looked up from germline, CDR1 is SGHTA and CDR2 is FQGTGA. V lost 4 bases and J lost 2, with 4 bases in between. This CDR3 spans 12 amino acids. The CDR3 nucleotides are TGTGCCAGCAGCTATGACACAGATACGCAGTATTTT. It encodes CASSYDTDTQYF.

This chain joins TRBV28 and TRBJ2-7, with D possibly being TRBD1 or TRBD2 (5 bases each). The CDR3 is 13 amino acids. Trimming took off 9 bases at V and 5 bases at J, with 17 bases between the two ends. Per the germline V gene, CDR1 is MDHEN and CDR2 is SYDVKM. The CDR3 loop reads CASTYGAAHEQYF. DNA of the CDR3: TGTGCCAGTACCTACGGGGCCGCCCACGAGCAGTACTTC.

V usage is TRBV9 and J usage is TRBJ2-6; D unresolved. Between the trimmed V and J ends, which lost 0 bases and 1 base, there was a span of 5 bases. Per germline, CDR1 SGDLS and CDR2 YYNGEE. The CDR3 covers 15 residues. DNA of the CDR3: TGTGCCAGCAGCGTAGGGGTGTCTGGGGCCAACGTCCTGACTTTC. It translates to CASSVGVSGANVLTF.

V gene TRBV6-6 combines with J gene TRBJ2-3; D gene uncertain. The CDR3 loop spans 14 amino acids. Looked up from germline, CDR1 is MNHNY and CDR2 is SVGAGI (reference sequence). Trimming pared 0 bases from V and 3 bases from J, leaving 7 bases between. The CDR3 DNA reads TGTGCCAGCAGTTACTCCCAAAGTACAGATACGCAGTATTTT. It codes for CASSYSQSTDTQYF.

CDR3 nucleotide sequence: TGTGCCAGCATGTATGGCTACGGAAACACCATATATTTT. Protein: CASMYGYGNTIYF. The V gene is TRBV7-2, the J gene TRBJ1-3; D is uncertain. CDR1 is SGHTA, CDR2 FQGNSA, per germline. V lost 7 bases, J lost 4 bases, and 11 bases lay in between. The CDR3 has 13 residues.

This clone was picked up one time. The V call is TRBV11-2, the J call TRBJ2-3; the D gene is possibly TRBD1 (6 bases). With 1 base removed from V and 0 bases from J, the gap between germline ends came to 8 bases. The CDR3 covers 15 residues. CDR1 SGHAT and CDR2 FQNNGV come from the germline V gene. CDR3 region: CASSLGGPSTDTQYF. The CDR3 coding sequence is TGTGCCAGCAGCTTAGGGGGGCCTAGCACAGATACGCAGTATTTT.

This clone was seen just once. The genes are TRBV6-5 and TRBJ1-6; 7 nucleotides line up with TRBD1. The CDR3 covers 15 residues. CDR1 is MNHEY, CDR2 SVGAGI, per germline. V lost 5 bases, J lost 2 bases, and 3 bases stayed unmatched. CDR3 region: CASSPGTAYNSPLHF. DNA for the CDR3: TGTGCCAGCAGTCCCGGGACAGCCTATAATTCACCCCTCCACTTT.